This T cell receptor (beta chain) was recorded in a study of CXCR3-negative and CXCR3-positive naive CD8 T cells. Within the CD8+ T cell compartment, naive cells were CD45RO-CCR7+CD27+CD95-. Study observations and caveats: More hydrophobic TRB CDR3s were found in CXCR3-positive naive cells than in CXCR3-negative naive cells. Cryopreservation partially decreased CXCR3 expression, and most assays used fresh PBMCs.

Libraries of TRB cDNA were made by 5' RACE and carried UMIs. TCRdb reanalyzed the 5' RACE reads, giving one entry per CDR3 protein sequence and no DNA. The sample table sets out roughly 100,000 distinct CDR3 sequences. As to this clonotype: The target antigen is unknown.

This CDR3 is 12 amino acids long. Germline V gene lookup returns CDR1 SQVTM and CDR2 ANQGSEA. The sequence derives from a human donor in good health. Some clones in this sample may be carry-over from other donors' samples. Sequenced material: naive CXCR3+ CD8+ T cells from blood. Stated subset: CD45RO-CCR7+CD27+CD95- naive CD8+ T cells expressing CXCR3 (TNR3+). This chain uses TRBV29-1 with TRBJ1-2; with no DNA, the TCRdb D assignment of TRBD1 cannot be verified. CDR3 residues: CSVEVPLYGYTF. Full variable domain (outside the CDR3, taken from reference TRBV29-1 and TRBJ1-2): SAVISQKPSRDICQRGTSLTIQCQVDSQVTMMFWYRQQPGQSLTLIATANQGSEATYESGFVIDKFPISRPNLTFSTLTVSNMSPEDSSIYLCSVEVPLYGYTFGSGTRLTVV.